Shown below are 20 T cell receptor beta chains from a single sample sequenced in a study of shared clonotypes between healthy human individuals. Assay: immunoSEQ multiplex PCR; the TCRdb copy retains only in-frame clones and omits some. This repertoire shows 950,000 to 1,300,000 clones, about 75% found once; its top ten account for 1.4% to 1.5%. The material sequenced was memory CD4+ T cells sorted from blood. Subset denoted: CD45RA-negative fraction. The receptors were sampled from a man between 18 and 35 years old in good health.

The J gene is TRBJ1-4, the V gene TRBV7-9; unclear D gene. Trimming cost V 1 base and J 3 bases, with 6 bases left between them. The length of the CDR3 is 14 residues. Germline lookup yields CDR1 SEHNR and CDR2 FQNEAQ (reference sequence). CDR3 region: CASSLGGSNEKLFF. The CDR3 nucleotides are TGTGCCAGCAGCTTAGGGGGTTCTAATGAAAAACTGTTTTTT.

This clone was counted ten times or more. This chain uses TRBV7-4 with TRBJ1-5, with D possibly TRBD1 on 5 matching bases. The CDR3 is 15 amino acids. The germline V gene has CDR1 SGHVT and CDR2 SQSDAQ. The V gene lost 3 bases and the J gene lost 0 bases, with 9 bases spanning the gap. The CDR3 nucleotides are TGTGCCAGCAGCTTTAGGGGAGTTAGCAATCAGCCCCAGCATTTT. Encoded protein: CASSFRGVSNQPQHF.

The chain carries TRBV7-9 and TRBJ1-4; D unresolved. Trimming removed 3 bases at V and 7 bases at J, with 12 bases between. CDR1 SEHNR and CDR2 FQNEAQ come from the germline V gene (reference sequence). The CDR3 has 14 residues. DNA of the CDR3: TGTGCCAGCAGCTTCCCCGGGAAGGGTGAAAAACTGTTTTTT. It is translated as CASSFPGKGEKLFF.

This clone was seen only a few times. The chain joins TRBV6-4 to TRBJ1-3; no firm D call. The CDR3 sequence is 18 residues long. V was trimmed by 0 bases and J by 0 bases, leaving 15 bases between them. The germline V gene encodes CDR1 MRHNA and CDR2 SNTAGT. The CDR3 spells CASSDSPKVNFSGNTIYF. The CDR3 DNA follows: TGTGCCAGCAGTGACTCGCCCAAAGTCAATTTCTCTGGAAACACCATATATTTT.

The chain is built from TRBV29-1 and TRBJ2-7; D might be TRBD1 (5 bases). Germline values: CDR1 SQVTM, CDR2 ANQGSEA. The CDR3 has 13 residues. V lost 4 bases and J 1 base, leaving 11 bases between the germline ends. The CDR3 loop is CSVVPTGSYEQYF. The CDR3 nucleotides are TGCAGCGTTGTTCCTACAGGTTCCTACGAGCAGTACTTC.

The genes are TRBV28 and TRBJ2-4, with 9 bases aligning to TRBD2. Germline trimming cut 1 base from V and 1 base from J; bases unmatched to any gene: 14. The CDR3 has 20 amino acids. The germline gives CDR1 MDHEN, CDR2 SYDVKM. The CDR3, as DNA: TGTGCCAGCAGTTTATCTATGGCGGGAGGGCCGGATAGGGCCAAAAACATTCAGTACTTC. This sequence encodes CASSLSMAGGPDRAKNIQYF.

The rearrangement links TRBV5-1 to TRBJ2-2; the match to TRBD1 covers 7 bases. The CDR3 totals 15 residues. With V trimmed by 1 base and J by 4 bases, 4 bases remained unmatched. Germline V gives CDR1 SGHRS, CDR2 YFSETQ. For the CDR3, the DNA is TGCGCCAGCAGCTTGTCTAGGGGGCCCACCGGGGAGCTGTTTTTT. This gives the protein CASSLSRGPTGELFF.

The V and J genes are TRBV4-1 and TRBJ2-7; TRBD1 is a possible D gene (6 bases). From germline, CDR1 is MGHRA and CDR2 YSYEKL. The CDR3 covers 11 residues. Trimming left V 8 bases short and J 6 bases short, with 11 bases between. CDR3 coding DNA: TGCGCCAGCCCCCAGGGGTGCGAGCAGTACTTC. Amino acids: CASPQGCEQYF.

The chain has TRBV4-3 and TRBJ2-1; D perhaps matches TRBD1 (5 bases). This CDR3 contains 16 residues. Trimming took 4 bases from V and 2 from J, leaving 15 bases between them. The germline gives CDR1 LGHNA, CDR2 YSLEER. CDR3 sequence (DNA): TGCGCCAGCAGCCCTTCGACAGCTGAAACCTACAATGAGCAGTTCTTC. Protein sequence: CASSPSTAETYNEQFF.

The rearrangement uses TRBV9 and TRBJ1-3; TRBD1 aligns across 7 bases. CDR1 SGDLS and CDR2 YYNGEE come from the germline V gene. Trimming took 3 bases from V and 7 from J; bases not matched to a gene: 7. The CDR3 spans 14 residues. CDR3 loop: CASSGTGRGNTIYF. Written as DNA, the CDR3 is TGTGCCAGCAGCGGGACAGGCCGGGGGAACACCATATATTTT. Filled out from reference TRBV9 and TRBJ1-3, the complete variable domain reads DSGVTQTPKHLITATGQRVTLRCSPRSGDLSVYWYQQSLDQGLQFLIQYYNGEERAKGNILERFSAQQFPDLHSELNLSSLELGDSALYFCASSGTGRGNTIYFGEGSWLTVV.

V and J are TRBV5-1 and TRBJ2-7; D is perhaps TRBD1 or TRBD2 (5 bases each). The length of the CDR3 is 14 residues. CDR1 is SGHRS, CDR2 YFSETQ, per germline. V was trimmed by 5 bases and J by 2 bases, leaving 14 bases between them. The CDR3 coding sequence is TGCGCCAGCAGAACCGGGACCTGGGCCTACGAGCAGTACTTC. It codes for CASRTGTWAYEQYF.

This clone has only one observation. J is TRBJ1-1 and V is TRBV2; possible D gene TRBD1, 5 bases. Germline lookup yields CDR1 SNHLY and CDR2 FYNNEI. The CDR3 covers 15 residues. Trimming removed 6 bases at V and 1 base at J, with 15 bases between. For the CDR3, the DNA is TGTGCCAGCAGAGGAATTACCGGGGCGAACACTGAAGCTTTCTTT. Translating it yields CASRGITGANTEAFF.

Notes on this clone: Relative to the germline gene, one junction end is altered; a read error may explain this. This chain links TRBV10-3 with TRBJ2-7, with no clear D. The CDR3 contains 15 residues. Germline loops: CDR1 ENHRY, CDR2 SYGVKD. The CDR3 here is CAISGPGQASSEQYF. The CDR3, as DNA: TGTGCCATCAGTGGCCCGGGCCAGGCGTCCTCCGAGCAGTACTTC.

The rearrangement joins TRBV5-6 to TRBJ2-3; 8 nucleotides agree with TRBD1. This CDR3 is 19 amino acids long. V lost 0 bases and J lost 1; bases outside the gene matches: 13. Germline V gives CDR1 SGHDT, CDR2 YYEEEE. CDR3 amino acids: CASSLVDTIWTGRTDTQYF. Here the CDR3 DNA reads TGTGCCAGCAGCTTGGTCGATACAATTTGGACAGGGCGCACAGATACGCAGTATTTT.

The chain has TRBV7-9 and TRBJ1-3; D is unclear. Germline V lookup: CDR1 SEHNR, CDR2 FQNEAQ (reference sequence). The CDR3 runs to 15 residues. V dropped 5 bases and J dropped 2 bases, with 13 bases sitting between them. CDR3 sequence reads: CASSHSDITGNTIYF. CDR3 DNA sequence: TGTGCCAGCAGCCATTCAGACATTACTGGAAACACCATATATTTT.

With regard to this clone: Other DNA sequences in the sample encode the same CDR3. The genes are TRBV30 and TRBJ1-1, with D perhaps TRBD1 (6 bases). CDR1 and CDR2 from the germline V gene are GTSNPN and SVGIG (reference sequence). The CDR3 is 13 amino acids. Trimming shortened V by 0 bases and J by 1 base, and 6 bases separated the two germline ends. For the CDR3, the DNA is TGTGCCTGGAGTGTCAGGGGGAACACTGAAGCTTTCTTT. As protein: CAWSVRGNTEAFF.

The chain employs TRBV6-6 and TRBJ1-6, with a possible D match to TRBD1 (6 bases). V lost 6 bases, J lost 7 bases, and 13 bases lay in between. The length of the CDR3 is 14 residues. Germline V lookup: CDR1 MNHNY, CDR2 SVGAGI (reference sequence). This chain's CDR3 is CASRPTGDNSPLHF. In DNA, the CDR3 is TGTGCCAGCAGGCCGACAGGCGACAATTCACCCCTCCACTTT.

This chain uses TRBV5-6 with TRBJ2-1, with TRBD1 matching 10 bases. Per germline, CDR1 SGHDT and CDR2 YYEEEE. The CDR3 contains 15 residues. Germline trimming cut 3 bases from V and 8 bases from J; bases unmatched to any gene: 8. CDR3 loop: CASSWSGTGDYEQFF. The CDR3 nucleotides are TGTGCCAGCAGCTGGAGCGGGACAGGGGACTATGAGCAGTTCTTC.

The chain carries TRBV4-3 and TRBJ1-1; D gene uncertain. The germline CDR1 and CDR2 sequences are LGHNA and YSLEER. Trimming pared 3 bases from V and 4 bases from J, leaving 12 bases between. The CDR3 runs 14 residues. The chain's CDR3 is CASSQASQSTEAFF. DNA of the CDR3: TGCGCCAGCAGCCAGGCCTCACAGAGCACTGAAGCTTTCTTT.

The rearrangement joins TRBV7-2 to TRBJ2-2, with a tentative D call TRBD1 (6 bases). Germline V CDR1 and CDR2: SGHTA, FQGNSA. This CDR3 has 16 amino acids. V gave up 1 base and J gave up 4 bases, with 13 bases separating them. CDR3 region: CASSLDRDRGTGELFF. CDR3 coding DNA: TGTGCCAGCAGCTTAGACAGGGATCGGGGCACCGGGGAGCTGTTTTTT.